This T cell receptor (beta chain) was recovered during a study of CD8+ T cells in alopecia areata. Following RNA extraction, reverse transcription yielded cDNA that acted as the sequencing template. The data were produced by immunoSEQ multiplex PCR, yet TCRdb's version contains in-frame clones alone and is incomplete. Of 150,000 to 200,000 clones listed, about 54% are singletons. This clone was picked up a small number of times. Its antigen is unknown. The CDR3 has 13 residues. Losses at the gene ends were 8 bases for V and 0 bases for J; bases not matched to a gene: 4. The germline CDR1 and CDR2 sequences are SGHNT and YENEEA. The treatment: oral pan-JAK inhibitor, 5-10 mg twice daily. Study-wide results and caveats: Normal scalp showed lower clonality than lesional scalp, especially alopecia totalis/universalis. Significant decreases in scalp clonality and expanded CD8+ clones followed tofacitinib treatment.

This clonotype originated in a human donor with alopecia areata. The V gene is TRBV11-3, the J gene TRBJ2-7; 7 bases align to TRBD2. The sample was CD4+ T cells sorted from blood, taken at approximately week 60, from a patient treated with tofacitinib. For the CDR3, the DNA is TGTGCCAGCGGGGAGGGTAGCTCCTACGAGCAGTACTTC. Encoded protein: CASGEGSSYEQYF.